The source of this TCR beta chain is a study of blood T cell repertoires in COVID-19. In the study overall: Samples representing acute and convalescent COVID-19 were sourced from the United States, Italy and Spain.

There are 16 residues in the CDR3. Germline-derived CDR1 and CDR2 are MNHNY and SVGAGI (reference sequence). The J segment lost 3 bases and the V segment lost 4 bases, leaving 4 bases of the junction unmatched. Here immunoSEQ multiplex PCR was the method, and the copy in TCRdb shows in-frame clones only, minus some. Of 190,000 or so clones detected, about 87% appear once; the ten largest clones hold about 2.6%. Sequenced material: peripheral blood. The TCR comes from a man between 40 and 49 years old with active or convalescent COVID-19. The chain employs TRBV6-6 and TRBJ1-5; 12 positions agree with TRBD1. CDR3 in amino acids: CASSWGQGAINQPQHF. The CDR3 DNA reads TGTGCCAGCAGTTGGGGACAGGGGGCTATCAATCAGCCCCAGCATTTT.